This TCR beta chain was recovered during a study of T cells in Graves' hyperthyroidism and ophthalmopathy. The TCR beta CDR3 regions underwent amplification using RNA transcripts as the source. Using the HTBI primer set, a first-round RT-PCR was run on the TCR CDR3. A single record per CDR3 protein comes from TCRdb applying MiXCR to the multiplex PCR reads. The sample contains roughly 250,000 distinct CDR3 sequences, about 20% of which appear only once. This CDR3 is built from 13 residues. From germline, CDR1 is MNHNS and CDR2 SASEGT. Study-wide results and caveats: Most expanded thyroid clonotypes above 0.001 recurred in blood.

Regarding this clonotype: Its antigen is as yet unknown. Germline is not matched at one junction end, which may reflect a read error.

The sequence was collected from a man aged 30 to 45 with Graves' ophthalmopathy. This chain uses TRBV6-1 with TRBJ2-2; D tentatively fits TRBD1 or TRBD2 (5 bases each). What was sequenced was blood. CDR3 DNA: TGTGCCAGCAGTGAATGGGGCACCGGGGAGCTGGTTTTT. This sequence encodes CASSEWGTGELVF.